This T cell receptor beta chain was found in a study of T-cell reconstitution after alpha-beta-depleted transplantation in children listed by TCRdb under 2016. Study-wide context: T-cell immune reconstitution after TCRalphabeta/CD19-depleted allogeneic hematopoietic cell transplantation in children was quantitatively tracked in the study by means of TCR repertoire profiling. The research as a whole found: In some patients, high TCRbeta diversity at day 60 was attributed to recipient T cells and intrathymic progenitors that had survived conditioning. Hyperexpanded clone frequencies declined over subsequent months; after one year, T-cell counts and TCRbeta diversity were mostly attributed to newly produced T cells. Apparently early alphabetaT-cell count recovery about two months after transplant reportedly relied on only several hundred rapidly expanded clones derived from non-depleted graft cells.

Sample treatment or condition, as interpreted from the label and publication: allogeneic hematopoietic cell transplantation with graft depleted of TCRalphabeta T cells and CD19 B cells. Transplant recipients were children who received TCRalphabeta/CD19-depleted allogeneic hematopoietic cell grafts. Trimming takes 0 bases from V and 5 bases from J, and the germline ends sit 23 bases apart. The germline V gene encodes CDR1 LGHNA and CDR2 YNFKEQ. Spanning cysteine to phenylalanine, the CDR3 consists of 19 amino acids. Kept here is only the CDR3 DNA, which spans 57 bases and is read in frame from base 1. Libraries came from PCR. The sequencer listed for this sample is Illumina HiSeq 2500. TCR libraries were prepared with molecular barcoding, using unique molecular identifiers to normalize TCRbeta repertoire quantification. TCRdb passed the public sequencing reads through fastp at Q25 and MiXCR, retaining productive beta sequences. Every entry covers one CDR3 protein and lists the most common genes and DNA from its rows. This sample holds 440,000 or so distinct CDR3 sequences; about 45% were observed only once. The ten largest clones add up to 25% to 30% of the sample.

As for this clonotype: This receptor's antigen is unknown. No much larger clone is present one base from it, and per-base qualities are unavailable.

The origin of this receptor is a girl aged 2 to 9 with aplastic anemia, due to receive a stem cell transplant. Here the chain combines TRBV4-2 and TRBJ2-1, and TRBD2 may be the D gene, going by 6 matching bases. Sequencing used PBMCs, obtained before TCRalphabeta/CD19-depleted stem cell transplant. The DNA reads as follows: TGTGCCAGCAGCCAAGATCCCCGATTGGGGGGTAGCGGCAACAATGAGCAGTTCTTC. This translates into CASSQDPRLGGSGNNEQFF.